Following are 11 T cell receptor beta chains from one sample sequenced in a study of T cell repertoires in cytomegalovirus infection. TCRdb ran MiXCR on the reads and lists one entry per CDR3 protein. The sample includes approximately 590,000 distinct CDR3 sequences, about 39% of them seen just once. The antigens these receptors bind are not known. The source was cultured PBMCs, collected from culture after CMV antigen stimulation. The receptors stem from a human donor in good health (CMV status not recorded). Some clones in this sample may be carry-over from other donors' samples.

The rearrangement links TRBV6-1 to TRBJ1-5, with D maybe TRBD1 (5 bases). Trimming removed 2 bases at V and 2 bases at J, with 7 bases between. Germline loops: CDR1 MNHNS, CDR2 SASEGT. The CDR3 is 14 residues long. The CDR3 is CASSEQTGNQPQHF. The CDR3 region has the DNA TGTGCCAGCAGTGAACAGACAGGCAATCAGCCCCAGCATTTT.

This clonotype has only a few counts. An end of the junction does not agree with germline; a read error may underlie this. The chain employs TRBV7-2 and TRBJ2-2, with D tentatively TRBD1 or TRBD2 (6 bases each). Germline V gene lookup returns CDR1 SGHTA and CDR2 FQGNSA. CDR3 size: 14 residues. The CDR3 loop is CASSLGGPTGELFF. The CDR3 DNA follows: TGTGCCAGCAGTTTAGGGGGGCCAACCGGGGAGCTGTTTTTT.

This clonotype was detected a few times. The genes are TRBV7-2 and TRBJ1-1; D gene ambiguous. V was clipped by 1 base and J by 9 bases, with 12 bases between them. CDR3 size: 13 residues. Germline-derived CDR1 and CDR2 are SGHTA and FQGNSA. The CDR3 DNA follows: TGTGCCAGCAGCTTAGGGCCTAGAACACAAGCTTTCTTT. This codes for CASSLGPRTQAFF.

The V gene is TRBV7-6, the J gene TRBJ2-2, with 15 bases aligning to TRBD2. Germline V CDR1 and CDR2: SGHVS, FNYEAQ. The CDR3 is 18 amino acids. Losses at the gene ends were 5 bases for V and 3 bases for J; bases not matched to a gene: 7. The CDR3 loop reads CASSPWGLAGGDTGELFF. The CDR3 coding sequence is TGTGCCAGCAGCCCCTGGGGACTAGCGGGGGGCGACACCGGGGAGCTGTTTTTT.

The chain is built from TRBV12-3 or TRBV12-4 and TRBJ2-7; D may correspond to TRBD1 or TRBD2 (5 bases each). The CDR3 contains 15 residues. The germline V and J ends were trimmed by 4 bases and 6 bases, with 19 bases remaining between them. CDR3 sequence reads: CASSWGPWQAGEQYF. CDR3 nucleotide sequence: TGTGCCAGCAGTTGGGGACCATGGCAGGCAGGCGAGCAGTACTTC.

CDR3 bases: TGTGCCAGCAGGCTAGAAATAGACAATGAGCAGTTCTTC. Translated: CASRLEIDNEQFF. The rearrangement links TRBV2 to TRBJ2-1, with D unclear. The germline V and J ends were trimmed by 6 bases and 5 bases, with 11 bases remaining between them. This CDR3 region has 13 residues. Germline V lookup: CDR1 SNHLY, CDR2 FYNNEI. The whole variable domain, remainder taken from reference TRBV2 and TRBJ2-1, is EPEVTQTPSHQVTQMGQEVILRCVPISNHLYFYWYRQILGQKVEFLVSFYNNEISEKSEIFDDQFSVERPDGSNFTLKIRSTKLEDSAMYFCASRLEIDNEQFFGPGTRLTVL.

This clonotype has ten or more counts. CDR3 loop: CASSPRTADPNYGYTF. CDR3 bases: TGTGCCAGCAGCCCCAGGACGGCGGATCCTAACTATGGCTACACCTTC. The chain carries TRBV7-8 and TRBJ1-2; D gene ambiguous. Per the germline V gene, CDR1 is SGHVS and CDR2 is FQNEAQ. The CDR3 extends over 16 amino acids. Trimming removed 5 bases from V and 0 bases from J, with 16 bases in between.

In its sample, this clonotype was seen a few times. The chain recombines TRBV6-2 or TRBV6-3 with TRBJ2-5; the D is unclear. The germline V gene has CDR1 MNHEY and CDR2 SVGEGT. V was cut by 6 bases and J by 3 bases, with 20 bases left in between. This CDR3 region has 16 residues. The CDR3 reads CASSLLPDRLEETQYF. The CDR3 DNA reads as TGTGCCAGCAGCCTACTACCGGACCGACTGGAAGAGACCCAGTACTTC.

The chain employs TRBV7-8 and TRBJ2-2, with unresolved D. Between the trimmed V and J ends, which lost 2 bases and 7 bases, there was a span of 14 bases. The CDR3 runs to 15 residues. The germline V gene has CDR1 SGHVS and CDR2 FQNEAQ. The CDR3 nucleotides are TGTGCCAGCAGCTTATGGCTATCTGGGGACGGGGAGCTGTTTTTT. Protein sequence: CASSLWLSGDGELFF.

The chain combines TRBV7-9 with TRBJ2-3, with 8 bases matching TRBD2. Germline values: CDR1 SEHNR, CDR2 FQNEAQ (reference sequence). Losses at the gene ends were 4 bases for V and 4 bases for J; bases not matched to a gene: 19. CDR3 size: 19 residues. The CDR3 loop is CASSSPFYLPGGGADTQYF. CDR3 nucleotide sequence: TGTGCCAGCAGCTCCCCGTTCTATCTCCCCGGGGGGGGGGCAGATACGCAGTATTTT.

The V gene is TRBV7-2, the J gene TRBJ1-1; D perhaps matches TRBD1 (6 bases). The CDR3 runs to 15 residues. Germline loops: CDR1 SGHTA, CDR2 FQGNSA. V lost 0 bases and J 7 bases, leaving 15 bases between the germline ends. In DNA, the CDR3 is TGTGCCAGCAGCTTAGCAGGGGGACCCCTAGGTGAAGCTTTCTTT. Its protein is CASSLAGGPLGEAFF.